This record looks at one T cell receptor beta chain sequence and its context. The data belong to a study of blood T cell repertoires in COVID-19. Study details: The study drew acute and convalescent COVID-19 samples from the United States, Italy and Spain. T cells, B-cell-depleted T cells, or PBMCs supplied cDNA or gDNA.

This CDR3 contains 13 residues. In germline, CDR1 is SGHVS, CDR2 FQNEAQ. The germline V and J ends were trimmed by 5 bases and 6 bases, with 13 bases remaining between them. Cohorts were based on clinical histories the participants reported. Original data processing: The authors estimated nucleated cell counts from reference gene primer amplification. Profiling relied on immunoSEQ multiplex PCR, and the TCRdb table lists in-frame clones only, not all of them. V and J calls and clone size are as listed in that table; D and trimming were resolved from the DNA. The data contain about 330,000 clones, approximately 92% of them singletons.

This receptor was identified in a woman aged 25 to 39 who had recovered from COVID-19. The chain is built from TRBV7-8 and TRBJ2-5; a possible D gene is TRBD1 (6 bases). The sample taken for sequencing was PBMCs or T cells enriched from blood (not recorded which). DNA for the CDR3: TGTGCCAGCAGCACGGGACACGGGAAGACCCAGTACTTC. Protein sequence: CASSTGHGKTQYF.